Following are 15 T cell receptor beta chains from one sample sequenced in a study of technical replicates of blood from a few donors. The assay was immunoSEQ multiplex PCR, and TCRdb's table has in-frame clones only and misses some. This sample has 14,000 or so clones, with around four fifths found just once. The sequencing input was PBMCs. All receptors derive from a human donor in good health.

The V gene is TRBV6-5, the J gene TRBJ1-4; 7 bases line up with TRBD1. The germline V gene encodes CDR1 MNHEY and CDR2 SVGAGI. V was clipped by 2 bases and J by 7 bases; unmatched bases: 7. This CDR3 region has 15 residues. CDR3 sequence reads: CASSYGQDRGEKLFF. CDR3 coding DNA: TGTGCCAGCAGTTACGGACAGGACCGGGGTGAAAAACTGTTTTTT.

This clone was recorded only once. The CDR3 is CASSLLGDSKETQYF. The CDR3 DNA reads TGTGCCAGCAGCTTGCTTGGGGACTCAAAAGAGACCCAGTACTTC. The chain carries TRBV5-6 and TRBJ2-5, with D possibly TRBD2 on 6 matching bases. The V gene's germline CDR1 is SGHDT and CDR2 YYEEEE. The V and J ends lost 1 base and 3 bases respectively, with 13 bases between them. CDR3 size: 15 residues.

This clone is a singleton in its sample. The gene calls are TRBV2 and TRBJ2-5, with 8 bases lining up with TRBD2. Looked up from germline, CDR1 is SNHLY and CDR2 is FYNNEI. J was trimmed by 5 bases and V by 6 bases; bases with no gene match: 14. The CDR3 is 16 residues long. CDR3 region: CASSQSWASGGETQYF. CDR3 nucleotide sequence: TGTGCCAGCAGCCAGAGTTGGGCCTCGGGGGGGGAGACCCAGTACTTC. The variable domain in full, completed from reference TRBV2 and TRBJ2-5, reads EPEVTQTPSHQVTQMGQEVILRCVPISNHLYFYWYRQILGQKVEFLVSFYNNEISEKSEIFDDQFSVERPDGSNFTLKIRSTKLEDSAMYFCASSQSWASGGETQYFGPGTRLLVL.

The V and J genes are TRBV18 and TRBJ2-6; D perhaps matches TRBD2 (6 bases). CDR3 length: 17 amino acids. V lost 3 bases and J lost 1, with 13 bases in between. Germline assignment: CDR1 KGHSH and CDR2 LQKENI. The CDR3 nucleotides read TGTGCCAGCTCACCCTTAGCGGTGGCGTCTGGGGCCAACGTCCTGACTTTC. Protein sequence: CASSPLAVASGANVLTF.

CDR3 in DNA: TGTGCCAGCTCGCCGGGGGGGGACGAGACCCAGTACTTC. Its protein is CASSPGGDETQYF. J is TRBJ2-5 and V is TRBV18; 8 nucleotides match TRBD2. Germline trimming cut 6 bases from V and 5 bases from J; bases unmatched to any gene: 5. This CDR3 region has 13 residues. CDR1 is KGHSH, CDR2 LQKENI, per germline.

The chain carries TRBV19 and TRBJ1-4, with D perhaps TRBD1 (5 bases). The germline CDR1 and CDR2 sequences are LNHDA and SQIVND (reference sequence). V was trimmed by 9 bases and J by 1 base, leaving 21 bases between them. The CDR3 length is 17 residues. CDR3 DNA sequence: TGTGCCAGCAAACGCACAGACTCGGGGGAAACTAATGAAAAACTGTTTTTT. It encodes CASKRTDSGETNEKLFF.

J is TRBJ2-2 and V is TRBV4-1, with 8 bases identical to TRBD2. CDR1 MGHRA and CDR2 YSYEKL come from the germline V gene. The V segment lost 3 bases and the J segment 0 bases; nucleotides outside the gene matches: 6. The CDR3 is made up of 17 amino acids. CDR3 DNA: TGCGCCAGCAGCCACCAGGGTAGCGGGACGAACACCGGGGAGCTGTTTTTT. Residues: CASSHQGSGTNTGELFF.

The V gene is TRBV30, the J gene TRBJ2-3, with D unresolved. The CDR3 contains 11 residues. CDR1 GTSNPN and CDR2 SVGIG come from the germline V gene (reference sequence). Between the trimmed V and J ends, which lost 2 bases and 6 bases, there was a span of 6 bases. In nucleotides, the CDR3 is TGTGCCTGGAGTAATATGGATACGCAGTATTTT. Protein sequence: CAWSNMDTQYF.

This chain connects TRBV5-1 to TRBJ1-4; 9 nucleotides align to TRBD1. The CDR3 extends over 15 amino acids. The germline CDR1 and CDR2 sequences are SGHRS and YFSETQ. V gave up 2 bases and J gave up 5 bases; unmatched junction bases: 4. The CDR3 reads CASSLPTGGNEKLFF. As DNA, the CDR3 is TGCGCCAGCAGCTTACCAACAGGGGGCAATGAAAAACTGTTTTTT.

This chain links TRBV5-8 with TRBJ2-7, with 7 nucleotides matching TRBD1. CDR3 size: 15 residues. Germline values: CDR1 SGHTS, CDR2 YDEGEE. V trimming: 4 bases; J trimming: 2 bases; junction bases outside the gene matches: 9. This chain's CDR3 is CASSPSRTGTYEQYF. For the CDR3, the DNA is TGTGCCAGCAGCCCGAGTCGGACAGGTACCTACGAGCAGTACTTC.

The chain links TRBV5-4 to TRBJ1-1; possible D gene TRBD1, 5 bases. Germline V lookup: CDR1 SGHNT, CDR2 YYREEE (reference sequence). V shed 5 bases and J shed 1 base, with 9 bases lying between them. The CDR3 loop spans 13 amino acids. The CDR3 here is CASSYTGNTEAFF. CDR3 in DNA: TGTGCCAGCAGTTACACAGGGAACACTGAAGCTTTCTTT.

CDR3 coding DNA: TGTGCCAGCAGCAGGGACTATAGCAATCAGCCCCAGCATTTT. This codes for CASSRDYSNQPQHF. V usage is TRBV6-5 and J usage is TRBJ1-5; a weak D match, TRBD1 (5 bases). Germline CDR1 MNHEY, CDR2 SVGAGI. Trimming left V 6 bases short and J 0 bases short, with 9 bases between. The CDR3 extends over 14 amino acids.

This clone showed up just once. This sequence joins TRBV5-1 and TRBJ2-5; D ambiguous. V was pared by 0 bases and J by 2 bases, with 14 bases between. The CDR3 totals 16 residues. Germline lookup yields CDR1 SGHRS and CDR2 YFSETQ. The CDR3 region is CASSLDILVPQETQYF. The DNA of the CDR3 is TGCGCCAGCAGCTTGGATATCCTAGTCCCTCAAGAGACCCAGTACTTC.

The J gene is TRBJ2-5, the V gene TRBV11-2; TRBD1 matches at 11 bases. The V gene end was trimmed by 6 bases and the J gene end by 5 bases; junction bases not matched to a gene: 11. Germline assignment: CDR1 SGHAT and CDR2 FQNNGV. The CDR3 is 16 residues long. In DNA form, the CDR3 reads TGTGCCAGCAGTCACGGACAGGGGGCGCTGGGGGAGACCCAGTACTTC. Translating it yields CASSHGQGALGETQYF. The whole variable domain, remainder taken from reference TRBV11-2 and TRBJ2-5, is EAGVAQSPRYKIIEKRQSVAFWCNPISGHATLYWYQQILGQGPKLLIQFQNNGVVDDSQLPKDRFSAERLKGVDSTLKIQPAKLEDSAVYLCASSHGQGALGETQYFGPGTRLLVL.

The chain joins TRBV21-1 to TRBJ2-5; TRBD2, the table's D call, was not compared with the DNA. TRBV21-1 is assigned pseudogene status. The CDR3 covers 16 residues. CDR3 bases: TGTGCCAGCAGCTCAGAAGAGCGGGAGAGGAGAGAGACCCAGTACTTC. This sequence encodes CASSSEERERRETQYF.